The present T cell receptor beta chain was sequenced within a study of T cells in Graves' hyperthyroidism and ophthalmopathy. Looking at the study overall: Specimen type is peripheral blood, collected at initial diagnosis prior to any treatment.

Study-level points and caveats: Most clonotypes that expanded in the thyroid above 0.001 also showed up in blood.

Amplification of TCR beta CDR3 regions was performed using RNA transcripts as template. The TCR CDR3 first-round RT-PCR relied on the HTBI primer set. Via MiXCR, TCRdb re-called the multiplex PCR reads, giving one row per CDR3 protein. The sample lists a few hundred thousand distinct CDR3 sequences; around 16% were seen once. Clinical symptoms, serum thyroxine and TRAb, thyroid ultrasound and orbital computed tomography together formed the diagnostic basis. In this sample, this clonotype turned up many times. What it binds is unknown. This clonotype originated in a woman in her 40s with Graves' ophthalmopathy. The specimen was blood.

The CDR3 loop reads CASSLDREDGYTF. CDR3 DNA: TGCGCCAGCAGCCTTGACAGAGAAGATGGCTACACCTTC. V and J are TRBV5-1 and TRBJ1-2; maybe TRBD1 (5 bases). Trimming removed 4 bases at V and 6 bases at J, with 13 bases between. This CDR3 spans 13 amino acids. CDR1 and CDR2 (germline): SGHRS, YFSETQ.